Each of the 25 T cell receptor beta chains below was sequenced from the same sample in a study of blood T cell repertoires in COVID-19 (dated by TCRdb to 2018 to 2021). Libraries were made using the immunoSEQ multiplex PCR assay. Imported from immuneACCESS, the table was reduced by TCRdb to in-frame sequences with V and J called. These copies leave out some clones; in studies compared against another copy, an unresolved V gene accounts for under half, and the cause of the remainder is not known. This sample lists a few hundred thousand clones; about 90% were detected once. 2.5% to 3% of the sample rests with the top ten. Sequences were obtained from PBMCs or T cells enriched from blood (not recorded which). All receptors derive from a woman aged 25 to 39 who had recovered from COVID-19.

This clone was observed once. The chain links TRBV7-9 to TRBJ2-5; D not certain. The CDR3 length is 11 residues. Trimming pared 3 bases from V and 5 bases from J, leaving 4 bases between. The germline gives CDR1 SEHNR, CDR2 FQNEAQ (reference sequence). CDR3 nucleotide sequence: TGTGCCAGCAGCTTTAGCGAGACCCAGTACTTC. The encoded protein is CASSFSETQYF.

The rearrangement joins TRBV28 to TRBJ1-2; tentative D call: TRBD1 (6 bases). The V and J ends lost 2 bases and 0 bases respectively, with 10 bases between them. CDR3 length: 15 residues. Germline CDR1 MDHEN, CDR2 SYDVKM. The CDR3 is CASSLRDTANYGYTF. DNA of the CDR3: TGTGCCAGCAGTTTAAGGGACACCGCTAACTATGGCTACACCTTC.

V and J are TRBV7-8 and TRBJ2-7; 8 bases are a match to TRBD1. With 5 bases clipped from V and 3 bases from J, the junction kept 6 bases outside the gene matches. The CDR3 covers 14 residues. Per germline, CDR1 SGHVS and CDR2 FQNEAQ. The CDR3 spells CASSQGTGFYEQYF. The CDR3 DNA reads as TGTGCCAGCAGCCAGGGGACAGGTTTCTACGAGCAGTACTTC.

J is TRBJ1-3 and V is TRBV5-1; D remains ambiguous. The V gene's germline CDR1 is SGHRS and CDR2 YFSETQ. The CDR3 has 15 residues. With 2 bases removed from V and 1 base from J, the gap between germline ends came to 10 bases. In nucleotides, the CDR3 is TGCGCCAGCAGCTTTAGCGGGAGTTCTGGAAACACCATATATTTT. It specifies CASSFSGSSGNTIYF.

This chain uses TRBV10-3 with TRBJ1-1; D might be TRBD1 (6 bases). Trimming stripped 6 bases from V and 4 bases from J, with 12 bases between. CDR3 length equals 13 residues. The germline gives CDR1 ENHRY, CDR2 SYGVKD. CDR3 protein: CAISNDRTTEAFF. The CDR3, as DNA: TGTGCCATCAGCAATGACAGGACCACTGAAGCTTTCTTT.

The rearrangement links TRBV4-1 to TRBJ1-5; 8 bases line up with TRBD1. Germline V lookup: CDR1 MGHRA, CDR2 YSYEKL. This CDR3 has 15 amino acids. J gave up 7 bases and V 5 bases, and 10 bases lay outside the gene matches. CDR3 sequence (DNA): TGCGCCAGCAGCTACCCGGGACAGGATCTCCAGCCCCAGCATTTT. This sequence encodes CASSYPGQDLQPQHF.

CDR3 sequence reads: CASSLEPTGISYNEQFF. CDR3 DNA: TGTGCCAGCAGCCTGGAGCCTACGGGGATCTCCTACAATGAGCAGTTCTTC. The chain has TRBV7-9 and TRBJ2-1, with D possibly matching TRBD2 (5 bases). CDR1 is SEHNR, CDR2 FQNEAQ, per germline (reference sequence). V was trimmed by 5 bases and J by 0 bases, leaving 17 bases between them. This CDR3 has 17 amino acids.

The rearrangement links TRBV23-1 to TRBJ1-5, with D possibly TRBD1 on 5 matching bases. TRBV23-1 is an open reading frame, and its role is uncertain. The CDR3 contains 19 residues. The germline V and J ends were trimmed by 0 bases and 5 bases, with 23 bases remaining between them. The CDR3 DNA is TGCGCCAGCAGTCAATCGTGGAGGGGCCTTGTGGCCCCAGATCAGCCCCAGCATTTT. It codes for CASSQSWRGLVAPDQPQHF.

The V and J genes are TRBV6-2 or TRBV6-3 and TRBJ2-1; weak D call: TRBD2 (7 bases). V was shortened by 5 bases and J by 7 bases, with 15 bases between the two germline ends. The CDR3 sequence is 14 residues long. CDR1 is MNHEY, CDR2 SVGEGT, per germline. DNA for the CDR3: TGTGCCAGCAGTCGTGGGGGGGCTGGGAATGAGCAGTTCTTC. Translating it yields CASSRGGAGNEQFF.

V usage is TRBV6-1 and J usage is TRBJ1-2, with D possibly TRBD1 on 6 matching bases. Looked up from germline, CDR1 is MNHNS and CDR2 is SASEGT. The V end lost 3 bases, the J end lost 4 bases, and 21 bases lay between the germline ends. This CDR3 region has 17 residues. This CDR3 reads CASSDVVGGSFGYGYTF. The CDR3 region has the DNA TGTGCCAGCAGTGACGTCGTAGGGGGTTCCTTCGGCTATGGCTACACCTTC.

The chain couples TRBV28 to TRBJ2-7; 8 bases line up with TRBD1. The CDR3 is made up of 14 amino acids. Per the germline V gene, CDR1 is MDHEN and CDR2 is SYDVKM. V trimming: 8 bases; J trimming: 2 bases; junction bases outside the gene matches: 8. In DNA, the CDR3 is TGTGCCAGCTCGAGGACAGGGACAACCTACGAGCAGTACTTC. Amino acids: CASSRTGTTYEQYF.

V is TRBV12-3 or TRBV12-4 and J is TRBJ1-2, with D possibly TRBD1 on 5 matching bases. This CDR3 is built from 13 residues. Deletions cut 5 bases from V and 2 bases from J, with 9 bases between. In nucleotides, the CDR3 is TGTGCCAGCAGTCTTGACAGAAACTATGGCTACACCTTC. This sequence encodes CASSLDRNYGYTF.

The chain joins TRBV6-2 or TRBV6-3 to TRBJ1-1; 7 bases agree with TRBD1. The CDR3 is made up of 12 amino acids. The V gene end was trimmed by 4 bases and the J gene end by 6 bases; junction bases not matched to a gene: 2. The V gene's germline CDR1 is MNHEY and CDR2 SVGEGT. CDR3 in DNA: TGTGCCAGCAGTTTGACAGGGTCTGAAGCTTTCTTT. It translates to CASSLTGSEAFF.

V gene TRBV3-1 (or the pseudogene TRBV3-2) combines with J gene TRBJ1-5, with TRBD1 as a possible D gene (6 bases). V lost 1 base and J 5 bases, leaving 18 bases between the germline ends. The CDR3 has 17 amino acids. Germline V gene lookup returns CDR1 LGHDT and CDR2 YNNKEL (reference sequence). CDR3 bases: TGTGCCAGCAGCCAAGGACCGGGCTGGGGGCGAGATCAGCCCCAGCATTTT. Translation: CASSQGPGWGRDQPQHF.

This clone was counted between two and nine times. The chain is built from TRBV7-3 and TRBJ2-7; D not certain. Trimming pared 5 bases from V and 0 bases from J, leaving 2 bases between. From germline, CDR1 is SGHTA and CDR2 FQGTGA. The length of the CDR3 is 11 residues. DNA of the CDR3: TGTGCCAGCAGCCACTCCTACGAGCAGTACTTC. It yields the protein CASSHSYEQYF.

The J gene is TRBJ1-6, the V gene TRBV10-2; TRBD1 might be the D (6 bases). CDR1 and CDR2 from the germline V gene are WSHSY and SAAADI. This CDR3 has 15 residues. Deletions cut 5 bases from V and 9 bases from J, with 17 bases between. The CDR3 reads CASSPLPGARSPLHF. Written as DNA, the CDR3 is TGCGCCAGCAGTCCCCTACCAGGGGCGCGTTCACCCCTCCACTTT.

The J gene is TRBJ2-1, the V gene TRBV11-3; D not resolved. The CDR3 consists of 13 residues. Trimming left V 0 bases short and J 7 bases short, with 7 bases between. CDR1 and CDR2 from the germline V gene are SGHNT and YENEEA. In DNA form, the CDR3 reads TGTGCCAGCAGCTTAGACAGGCTAAATGAGCAGTTCTTC. Its protein product is CASSLDRLNEQFF.

This clone is a singleton in its sample. The identical CDR3 is also encoded by other nucleotide sequences in the sample. The chain employs TRBV7-2 and TRBJ2-7, with a possible D match to TRBD2 (6 bases). V shed 5 bases and J shed 3 bases, with 14 bases lying between them. From germline, CDR1 is SGHTA and CDR2 FQGNSA. This CDR3 contains 14 residues. This chain's CDR3 is CASSLRVGGYEQYF. CDR3 sequence (DNA): TGTGCCAGCAGCCTCAGGGTGGGGGGCTACGAGCAGTACTTC.

The chain is built from TRBV5-1 and TRBJ2-7; 9 nucleotides line up with TRBD2. CDR3 length equals 15 residues. Germline V CDR1 and CDR2: SGHRS, YFSETQ. The J segment lost 1 base and the V segment lost 0 bases, leaving 2 bases of the junction unmatched. In DNA, the CDR3 is TGCGCCAGCAGCTTGGCTAGCGGGGAGTCCTACGAGCAGTACTTC. Translation gives CASSLASGESYEQYF.

The CDR3 sequence: CASSPLEGRLHEQYF. The DNA for the CDR3 is TGTGCCAGCTCACCGTTGGAGGGACGCCTTCACGAGCAGTACTTC. The chain has TRBV18 and TRBJ2-7; D perhaps matches TRBD2 (6 bases). The germline V gene has CDR1 KGHSH and CDR2 LQKENI. V gave up 3 bases and J gave up 5 bases, with 17 bases separating them. This CDR3 spans 15 amino acids. The variable domain in full, with the rest retrieved from reference TRBV18 and TRBJ2-7, is NAGVMQNPRHLVRRRGQEARLRCSPMKGHSHVYWYRQLPEEGLKFMVYLQKENIIDESGMPKERFSAEFPKEGPSILRIQQVVRGDSAAYFCASSPLEGRLHEQYFGPGTRLTVT.

This chain links TRBV4-1 with TRBJ2-7; TRBD2 matches 9 bases. J lost 1 base, V lost 6 bases, and 10 bases had no gene match. Germline V gene data show CDR1 as MGHRA and CDR2 as YSYEKL. The CDR3 contains 16 residues. This CDR3 is CASSRSGLAFSYEQYF. In DNA, the CDR3 is TGCGCCAGCAGTCGATCAGGACTAGCGTTTTCCTACGAGCAGTACTTC.

This clone was seen a handful of times. The rearrangement joins TRBV7-2 to TRBJ2-5; D is possibly TRBD2 (6 bases). V was cut by 2 bases and J by 5 bases, with 9 bases left in between. CDR1 and CDR2 (germline): SGHTA, FQGNSA. This CDR3 contains 13 residues. The CDR3 here is CASSLILAETQYF. CDR3 bases: TGTGCCAGCAGCTTAATCCTAGCGGAGACCCAGTACTTC.

As regards this clone: Other DNA variants within this sample encode the same CDR3. The J gene is TRBJ2-6, the V gene TRBV10-2; TRBD1 agrees at 11 bases. V dropped 7 bases and J dropped 3; count of bases not matched to a gene: 5. The CDR3 totals 16 residues. Germline values: CDR1 WSHSY, CDR2 SAAADI. Here the CDR3 DNA reads TGCGCCAGCACCCGGGACAGGGGGAGTGGGGCCAACGTCCTGACTTTC. Protein sequence: CASTRDRGSGANVLTF.

The V gene is TRBV7-9, the J gene TRBJ1-1; possible D gene TRBD1, 6 bases. V lost 5 bases and J 3 bases, leaving 16 bases between the germline ends. Germline lookup yields CDR1 SEHNR and CDR2 FQNEAQ (reference sequence). CDR3 size: 15 residues. CDR3 DNA sequence: TGTGCCAGCAGCCATCAGGGGCGCCGGGACACTGAAGCTTTCTTT. Translated: CASSHQGRRDTEAFF.

The chain's CDR3 is CASSQRKRAAGDTEAFF. CDR3 coding DNA: TGTGCCAGCAGCCAAAGAAAACGGGCGGCAGGGGACACTGAAGCTTTCTTT. The V gene is TRBV14, the J gene TRBJ1-1; TRBD1 might be the D (6 bases). The germline V and J ends were trimmed by 2 bases and 3 bases, with 19 bases remaining between them. Germline CDR1 SGHDN, CDR2 FVKESK. The CDR3 has 17 residues.